What follows are 27 T cell receptor beta chains derived from one specimen sequenced in a study of T cells in localized non-small cell lung cancer. Measured with immunoSEQ multiplex PCR; TCRdb has only the in-frame clones, and not every one. The sample yields about 26,000 clones, approximately 81% seen once. The starting material was peripheral blood, obtained before any cancer treatment. These receptors all come from a man aged 35 to 70 with stage III squamous cell lung carcinoma.

V and J are TRBV2 and TRBJ1-5, with TRBD1 as a possible D gene (6 bases). Trimming cost V 3 bases and J 0 bases, with 12 bases left between them. The CDR3 is 16 residues long. Germline V gives CDR1 SNHLY, CDR2 FYNNEI. CDR3 loop: CASSDGRGNSNQPQHF. CDR3 in DNA: TGTGCCAGCAGTGACGGCAGGGGCAATAGCAATCAGCCCCAGCATTTT.

The chain uses TRBV11-3 and TRBJ2-1, with 7 positions matching TRBD2. The CDR3 covers 14 residues. The germline gives CDR1 SGHNT, CDR2 YENEEA. The V gene end was trimmed by 0 bases and the J gene end by 7 bases; junction bases not matched to a gene: 3. The CDR3 here is CASSLDRLANEQFF. Written as DNA, the CDR3 is TGTGCCAGCAGCTTAGATCGACTAGCAAATGAGCAGTTCTTC.

This clone was seen once. V usage is TRBV7-9 and J usage is TRBJ1-1, with a tentative D call TRBD1 (5 bases). This CDR3 is built from 17 residues. Looked up from germline, CDR1 is SEHNR and CDR2 is FQNEAQ (reference sequence). Trimming removed 5 bases at V and 4 bases at J, with 23 bases between. This CDR3 is CASSPPLGRGMGTEAFF. As DNA, the CDR3 is TGTGCCAGCAGCCCGCCTCTTGGGAGGGGTATGGGCACTGAAGCTTTCTTT.

The chain joins TRBV7-9 to TRBJ1-1, with TRBD1 matching over 7 bases. Germline CDR1 SEHNR, CDR2 FQNEAQ (reference sequence). V dropped 7 bases and J dropped 1; count of bases not matched to a gene: 6. The CDR3 has 14 residues. The CDR3 DNA sequence: TGTGCCAGCAACCCGGGACAGACGAACACTGAAGCTTTCTTT. Translation: CASNPGQTNTEAFF.

The chain is built from TRBV9 and TRBJ1-3; D might be TRBD1 (6 bases). The CDR3 runs 14 residues. Germline CDR1 and CDR2: SGDLS and YYNGEE. V dropped 3 bases and J dropped 2 bases, with 9 bases sitting between them. The DNA for the CDR3 is TGTGCCAGCAGCGAAGGGACACCTGGAAACACCATATATTTT. Protein: CASSEGTPGNTIYF.

CDR3 bases: TGTGCCAGTAGTTCCCGTTCGACAGGGGCTGGAAACACCATATATTTT. It codes for CASSSRSTGAGNTIYF. The V and J genes are TRBV19 and TRBJ1-3; 8 bases agree with TRBD1. V shed 5 bases and J 2 bases; nucleotides not matched to a gene: 8. In germline, CDR1 is LNHDA, CDR2 SQIVND (reference sequence). The CDR3 runs to 16 residues.

The table lists this clone with a few counts. This chain connects TRBV5-6 to TRBJ1-5, with D unclear. V was clipped by 5 bases and J by 7 bases, with 13 bases between them. The CDR3 runs 13 residues. Per the germline V gene, CDR1 is SGHDT and CDR2 is YYEEEE. DNA of the CDR3: TGTGCCAGCAGTCTGACCTTGGGACAGCCCCAGCATTTT. Protein sequence: CASSLTLGQPQHF.

This chain links TRBV27 with TRBJ2-1; TRBD1 matches at 7 bases. The germline V gene has CDR1 MNHEY and CDR2 SMNVEV (reference sequence). V was clipped by 3 bases and J by 10 bases; unmatched bases: 6. The CDR3 covers 13 residues. The CDR3 loop is CASSLTTGNEQFF. The CDR3 bases are TGTGCCAGCAGTTTGACGACAGGGAACGAGCAGTTCTTC.

The rearrangement joins TRBV27 to TRBJ1-6; D gene ambiguous. CDR3 length equals 15 residues. Trimming stripped 3 bases from V and 1 base from J, with 7 bases between. Germline CDR1 is MNHEY and CDR2 is SMNVEV (reference sequence). CDR3 DNA: TGTGCCAGCAGTTTGACGGAGTCCTATAATTCACCCCTCCACTTT. It encodes CASSLTESYNSPLHF.

This chain uses TRBV6-9 with TRBJ2-7; a possible D gene is TRBD2 (5 bases). This CDR3 is 15 amino acids long. V was trimmed by 7 bases and J by 1 base, leaving 17 bases between them. CDR1 MNHGY and CDR2 SVAAGI come from the germline V gene. The CDR3 spells CASTQSRTPSYEQYF. CDR3 nucleotide sequence: TGTGCCAGCACCCAATCGAGGACTCCATCCTACGAGCAGTACTTC.

This CDR3 is CASSEMVAETQYF. For the CDR3, the DNA is TGTGCCAGCAGTGAAATGGTGGCGGAGACCCAGTACTTC. The gene calls are TRBV6-1 and TRBJ2-5, with D unclear. Germline lookup yields CDR1 MNHNS and CDR2 SASEGT. The CDR3 extends over 13 amino acids. Trimming pared 2 bases from V and 5 bases from J, leaving 9 bases between.

This clone was counted a single time. The chain couples TRBV7-5 to TRBJ2-1; TRBD2 is the table's D call, not checked against the DNA. TRBV7-5 is a documented pseudogene. The CDR3 is made up of 18 amino acids. Here the CDR3 DNA reads TGTGCCAGAAGCTTAGAAGTCTTAGCGGGGGGGCTCTACAATGAGCAGTTCTTC. Encoded protein: CARSLEVLAGGLYNEQFF.

The V and J genes are TRBV18 and TRBJ2-2; 7 bases are shared with TRBD2. V trimming: 3 bases; J trimming: 3 bases; junction bases outside the gene matches: 10. The germline V gene has CDR1 KGHSH and CDR2 LQKENI. The CDR3 length is 17 residues. CDR3 amino acids: CASSPSGRGGYTGELFF. Here the CDR3 DNA reads TGTGCCAGCTCACCCTCGGGGCGGGGAGGGTACACCGGGGAGCTGTTTTTT.

This chain links TRBV2 with TRBJ1-5; TRBD1 is a possible D gene (5 bases). Germline lookup yields CDR1 SNHLY and CDR2 FYNNEI. The length of the CDR3 is 15 residues. The V gene lost 5 bases and the J gene lost 0 bases, with 11 bases spanning the gap. For the CDR3, the DNA is TGTGCCAGCAGTCGGGACTTTATTAGCAATCAGCCCCAGCATTTT. This encodes CASSRDFISNQPQHF.

This chain connects TRBV10-2 to TRBJ1-2, with 7 nucleotides matching TRBD1. J lost 6 bases, V lost 2 bases, and 9 bases had no gene match. Per germline, CDR1 WSHSY and CDR2 SAAADI. This CDR3 has 15 amino acids. The CDR3: CASSEPTGVQNGYTF. In nucleotides, the CDR3 is TGCGCCAGCAGTGAGCCCACAGGGGTCCAAAATGGCTACACCTTC.

The rearrangement links TRBV15 to TRBJ1-4, with 7 bases that match TRBD1. Germline CDR1 reads LNHNV; CDR2 reads YYDKDF (reference sequence). V shed 1 base and J 7 bases; nucleotides not matched to a gene: 6. The CDR3 runs 15 residues. CDR3: CATSRVRTGLEKLFF. The CDR3 DNA follows: TGTGCCACCAGCAGAGTGAGGACAGGCCTTGAAAAACTGTTTTTT.

The gene calls are TRBV9 and TRBJ2-1; D gene uncertain. Trimming shortened V by 7 bases and J by 5 bases, and 13 bases separated the two germline ends. The CDR3 spans 13 residues. Germline loops: CDR1 SGDLS, CDR2 YYNGEE. The chain's CDR3 is CASGIQPDNEQFF. The DNA of the CDR3 is TGTGCCAGCGGCATACAGCCGGACAATGAGCAGTTCTTC.

The chain links TRBV7-9 to TRBJ2-7, with 7 bases lining up with TRBD2. CDR1 and CDR2 from the germline V gene are SEHNR and FQNEAQ (reference sequence). CDR3 size: 15 residues. After removal of 0 bases from V and 7 bases from J, the junction contained 9 bases not matched to a gene. CDR3 nucleotide sequence: TGTGCCAGCAGCTTAGCCGGCTCGGGAGGCGGGGAGCAGTACTTC. As protein: CASSLAGSGGGEQYF.

The V gene is TRBV30, the J gene TRBJ2-5, with D possibly being TRBD1 (5 bases). The CDR3 loop spans 14 amino acids. Germline loops: CDR1 GTSNPN, CDR2 SVGIG (reference sequence). V lost 0 bases and J lost 5, with 13 bases in between. The CDR3 loop reads CAWSVGAVSETQYF. The CDR3 coding sequence is TGTGCCTGGAGTGTAGGGGCAGTAAGCGAGACCCAGTACTTC.

This chain uses TRBV9 with TRBJ2-5, with 7 nucleotides matching TRBD1. CDR1 SGDLS and CDR2 YYNGEE come from the germline V gene. Losses at the gene ends were 0 bases for V and 1 base for J; bases not matched to a gene: 3. The CDR3 consists of 15 residues. CDR3 sequence (DNA): TGTGCCAGCAGCGTAGCGTGGACAGGCCAAGAGACCCAGTACTTC. Its translation is CASSVAWTGQETQYF.

This clone is labeled as medium-sized. This chain connects TRBV5-1 to TRBJ1-3; D is ambiguous. This CDR3 has 14 residues. The V end lost 0 bases, the J end lost 2 bases, and 6 bases lay between the germline ends. Germline CDR1 is SGHRS and CDR2 is YFSETQ. The DNA for the CDR3 is TGCGCCAGCAGCTTGGACAGAACTGGAAACACCATATATTTT. Its translation: CASSLDRTGNTIYF. Full variable domain (outside the CDR3, taken from reference TRBV5-1 and TRBJ1-3): KAGVTQTPRYLIKTRGQQVTLSCSPISGHRSVSWYQQTPGQGLQFLFEYFSETQRNKGNFPGRFSGRQFSNSRSEMNVSTLELGDSALYLCASSLDRTGNTIYFGEGSWLTVV.

The CDR3 here is CASSQDLIGGRGLFF. CDR3 in DNA: TGCGCCAGCAGCCAAGATCTAATTGGAGGGAGAGGGCTGTTTTTT. V is TRBV4-1 and J is TRBJ2-2; a possible D gene is TRBD2 (6 bases). The germline V and J ends were trimmed by 0 bases and 13 bases, with 18 bases remaining between them. Germline assignment: CDR1 MGHRA and CDR2 YSYEKL. The CDR3 extends over 15 amino acids.

This clone is a singleton in its sample. The chain joins TRBV15 to TRBJ2-1; 11 nucleotides agree with TRBD2. Germline loops: CDR1 LNHNV, CDR2 YYDKDF (reference sequence). The V segment lost 3 bases and the J segment 0 bases; nucleotides outside the gene matches: 13. The CDR3 consists of 20 residues. CDR3 sequence: CATSSSSRTSGFSSYNEQFF. DNA of the CDR3: TGTGCCACCAGCAGCTCTAGCAGGACTAGCGGGTTTAGCTCCTACAATGAGCAGTTCTTC.

The chain combines TRBV14 with TRBJ1-1; D is ambiguous. V was trimmed by 0 bases and J by 1 base, leaving 9 bases between them. The germline V gene has CDR1 SGHDN and CDR2 FVKESK. This CDR3 region has 15 residues. The CDR3 region is CASSQDPQWNTEAFF. In nucleotides, the CDR3 is TGTGCCAGCAGCCAAGATCCCCAATGGAACACTGAAGCTTTCTTT.

This chain links TRBV5-5 with TRBJ2-3; D unresolved. CDR1 is SGHKS, CDR2 YYEKEE, per germline (reference sequence). The CDR3 is 13 amino acids. Trimming shortened V by 4 bases and J by 3 bases, and 9 bases separated the two germline ends. CDR3 coding DNA: TGTGCCAGCAGCGAGAGGTCTACAGATACGCAGTATTTT. The encoded protein is CASSERSTDTQYF.

The V call is TRBV7-2, the J call TRBJ2-5; D is unclear. CDR1 and CDR2 (germline): SGHTA, FQGNSA. Trimming took off 7 bases at V and 4 bases at J, with 10 bases between the two ends. This CDR3 is 12 amino acids long. CDR3 in amino acids: CASTNRGETQYF. The CDR3 coding sequence is TGTGCCAGCACCAACCGAGGAGAGACCCAGTACTTC.

This clone was seen only a few times. V usage is TRBV19 and J usage is TRBJ1-4; 7 positions agree with TRBD1. This CDR3 is built from 17 residues. The junction had 18 bases not matched to a gene; V was cut back by 6 bases and J by 8 bases. Germline V gives CDR1 LNHDA, CDR2 SQIVND (reference sequence). The CDR3 DNA reads TGTGCCAGTAGCCCTGCGAGGATACAGGGGCAGGGCGAAAAACTGTTTTTT. This codes for CASSPARIQGQGEKLFF.